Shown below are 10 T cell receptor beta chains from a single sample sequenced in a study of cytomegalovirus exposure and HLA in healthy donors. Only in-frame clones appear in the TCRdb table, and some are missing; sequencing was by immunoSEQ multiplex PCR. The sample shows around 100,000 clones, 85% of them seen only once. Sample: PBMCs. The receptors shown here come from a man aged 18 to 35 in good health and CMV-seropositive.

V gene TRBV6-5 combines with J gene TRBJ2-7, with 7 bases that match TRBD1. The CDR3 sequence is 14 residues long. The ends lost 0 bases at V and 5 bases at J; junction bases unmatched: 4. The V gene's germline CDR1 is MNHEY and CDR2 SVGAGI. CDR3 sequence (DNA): TGTGCCAGCAGTTACTCTAAGGGGGCCCACGAGCAGTACTTC. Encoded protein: CASSYSKGAHEQYF.

The CDR3 region has the DNA TGCGCCAGCAGCTTTGACAGCGATGCCCGGTATGGCTACACCTTC. This gives the protein CASSFDSDARYGYTF. The rearrangement joins TRBV5-1 to TRBJ1-2; D may be TRBD1 (5 bases). Germline loops: CDR1 SGHRS, CDR2 YFSETQ. Trimming cost V 2 bases and J 5 bases, with 16 bases left between them. CDR3 length: 15 amino acids.

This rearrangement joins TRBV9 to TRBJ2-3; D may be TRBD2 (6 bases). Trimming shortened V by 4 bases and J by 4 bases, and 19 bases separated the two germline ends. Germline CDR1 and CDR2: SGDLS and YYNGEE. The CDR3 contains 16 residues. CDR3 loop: CASSFSSYGSADTQYF. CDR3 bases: TGTGCCAGCAGCTTCTCTAGTTACGGGAGTGCAGATACGCAGTATTTT.

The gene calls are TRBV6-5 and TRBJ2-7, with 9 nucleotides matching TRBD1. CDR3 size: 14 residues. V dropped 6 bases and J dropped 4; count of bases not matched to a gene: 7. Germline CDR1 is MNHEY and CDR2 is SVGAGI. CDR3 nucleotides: TGTGCCAGCAGACAACAGGGGGCCGGGTACGAGCAGTACTTC. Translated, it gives CASRQQGAGYEQYF.

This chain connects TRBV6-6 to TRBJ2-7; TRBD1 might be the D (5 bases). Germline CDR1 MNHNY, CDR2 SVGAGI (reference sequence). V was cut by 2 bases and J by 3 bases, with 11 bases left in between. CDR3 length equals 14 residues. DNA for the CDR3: TGTGCCAGCAGTTACGGGGCAGAAGTCTACGAGCAGTACTTC. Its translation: CASSYGAEVYEQYF.

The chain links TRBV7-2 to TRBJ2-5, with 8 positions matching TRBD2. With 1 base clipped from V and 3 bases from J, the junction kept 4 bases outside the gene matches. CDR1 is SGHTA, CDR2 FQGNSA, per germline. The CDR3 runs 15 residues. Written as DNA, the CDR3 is TGTGCCAGCAGCTTAGGACCGGGACTAGAAGAGACCCAGTACTTC. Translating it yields CASSLGPGLEETQYF.

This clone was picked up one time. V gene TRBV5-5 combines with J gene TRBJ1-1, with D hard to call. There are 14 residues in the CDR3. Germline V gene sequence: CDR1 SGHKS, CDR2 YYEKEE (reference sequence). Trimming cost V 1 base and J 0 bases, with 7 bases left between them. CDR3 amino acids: CASSLSGLNTEAFF. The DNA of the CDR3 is TGTGCCAGCAGCTTGTCGGGGTTGAACACTGAAGCTTTCTTT.

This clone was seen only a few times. CDR3 region: CASSSGGSYEQYF. The CDR3, as DNA: TGTGCCAGCAGCTCGGGTGGCTCCTACGAGCAGTACTTC. This chain connects TRBV27 to TRBJ2-7; unclear D gene. Germline V gene data show CDR1 as MNHEY and CDR2 as SMNVEV (reference sequence). Trimming removed 6 bases at V and 0 bases at J, with 9 bases between. The CDR3 length is 13 residues.

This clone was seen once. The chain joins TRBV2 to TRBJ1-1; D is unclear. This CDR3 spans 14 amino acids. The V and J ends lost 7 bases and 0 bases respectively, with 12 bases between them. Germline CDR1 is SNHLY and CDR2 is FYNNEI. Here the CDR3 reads CASMGARLNTEAFF. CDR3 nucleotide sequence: TGTGCCAGCATGGGTGCGAGGTTGAACACTGAAGCTTTCTTT.

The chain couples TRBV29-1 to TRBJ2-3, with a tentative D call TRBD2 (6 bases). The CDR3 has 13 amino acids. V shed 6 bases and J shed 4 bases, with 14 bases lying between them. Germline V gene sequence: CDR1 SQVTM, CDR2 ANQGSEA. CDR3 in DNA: TGCAGCGTAGGGCGACTAGGAGCAGATACGCAGTATTTT. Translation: CSVGRLGADTQYF.